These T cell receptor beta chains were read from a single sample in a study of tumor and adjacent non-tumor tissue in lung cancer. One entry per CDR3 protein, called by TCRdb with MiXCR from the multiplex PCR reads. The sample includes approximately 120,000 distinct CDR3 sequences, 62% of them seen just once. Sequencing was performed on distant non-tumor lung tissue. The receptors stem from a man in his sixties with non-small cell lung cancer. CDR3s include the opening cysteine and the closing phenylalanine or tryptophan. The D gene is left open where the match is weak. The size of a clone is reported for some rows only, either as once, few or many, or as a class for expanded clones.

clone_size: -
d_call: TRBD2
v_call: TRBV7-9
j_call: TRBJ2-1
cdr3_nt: TGTGCCAGCTGGCAGGGAGGGGAGCAGTTATTC
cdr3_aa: CASWQGGEQLF

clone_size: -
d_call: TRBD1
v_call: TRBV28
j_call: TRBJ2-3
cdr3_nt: TGTGCCAGCAGTCCGCAACAGGGGCCCAGCACAGTTACGCAGTATTTT
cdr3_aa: CASSPQQGPSTVTQYF

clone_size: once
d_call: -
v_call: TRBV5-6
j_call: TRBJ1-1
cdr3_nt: TGTGCCAGCAGCTTGGACTACGGGCAAAGATACACTGAAGCTTTCTTT
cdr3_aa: CASSLDYGQRYTEAFF

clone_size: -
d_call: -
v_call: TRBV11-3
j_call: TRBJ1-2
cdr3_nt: TGTGCCAGCAGCCCCCGGCACGGGCGCTATGGCTACACCTTC
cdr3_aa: CASSPRHGRYGYTF

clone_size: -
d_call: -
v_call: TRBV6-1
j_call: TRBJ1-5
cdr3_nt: TGTGCCAGCATCTTCCTACAGGGTAACAATCAGTCCCAGCATTTT
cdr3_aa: CASIFLQGNNQSQHF

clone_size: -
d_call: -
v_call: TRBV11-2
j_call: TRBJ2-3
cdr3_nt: TGTGCCAGCAGCACCACCCCAGATACGCAGTATTTT
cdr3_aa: CASSTTPDTQYF

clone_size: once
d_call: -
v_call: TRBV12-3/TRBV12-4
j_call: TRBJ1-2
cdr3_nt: TGTGCCAGCAGACCCCAAACAGGAAACTATTGCTACACCTTC
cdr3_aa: CASRPQTGNYCYTF

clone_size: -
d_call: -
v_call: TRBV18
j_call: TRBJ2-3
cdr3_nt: TGTGCCAGCTCACCAGGGGGCGTGTTGACAGATACGCAGTATTTT
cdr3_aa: CASSPGGVLTDTQYF

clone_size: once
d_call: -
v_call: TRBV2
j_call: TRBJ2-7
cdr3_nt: TGTGCCAGCACTCCACCCTTTGGGCAGTTGGCTGAGCAGTACTTC
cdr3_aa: CASTPPFGQLAEQYF

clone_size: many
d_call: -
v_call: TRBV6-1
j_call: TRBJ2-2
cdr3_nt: TGTGCCAGCAGACCTGGGACCACGAACACCGGGGAGCTGTTTTTT
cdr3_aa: CASRPGTTNTGELFF

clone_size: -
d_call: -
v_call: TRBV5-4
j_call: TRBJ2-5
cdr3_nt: TGTGCCAACAGCTCTATAGGAACCCAGTACTTC
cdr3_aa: CANSSIGTQYF

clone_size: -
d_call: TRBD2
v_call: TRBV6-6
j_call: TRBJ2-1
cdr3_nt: TGTGCCAGCAGTTACTTCCAAGCGGGAGTGAGTGATGAGCAGTTCTTC
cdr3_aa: CASSYFQAGVSDEQFF

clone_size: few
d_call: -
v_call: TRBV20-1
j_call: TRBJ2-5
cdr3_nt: TGCAGTGCCCCGGCGTCAGCTCCTCCAGAGACCCAGTACTTC
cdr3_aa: CSAPASAPPETQYF

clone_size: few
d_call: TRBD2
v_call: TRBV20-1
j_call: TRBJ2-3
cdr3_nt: TGCAGTGCTAGAGCACTAGCGGGTTCTAGCACAGATACGCGGTATTTT
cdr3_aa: CSARALAGSSTDTRYF

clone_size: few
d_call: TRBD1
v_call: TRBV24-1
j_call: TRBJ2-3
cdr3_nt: TGTGCCACCAGTGACCCCAGGGGGAGAAGGACGCAGTATTTT
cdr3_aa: CATSDPRGRRTQYF

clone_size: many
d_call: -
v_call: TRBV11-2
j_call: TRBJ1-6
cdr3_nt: TGTGCCAGCAGCTTGCAGGGGAGGAATTCACCCCTCCACTTT
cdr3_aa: CASSLQGRNSPLHF

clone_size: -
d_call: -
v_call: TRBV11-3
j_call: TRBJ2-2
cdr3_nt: TGTGCCAGCAGCATAGTCCTGTCCGGGGAGCTGTCTTTT
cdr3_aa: CASSIVLSGELSF

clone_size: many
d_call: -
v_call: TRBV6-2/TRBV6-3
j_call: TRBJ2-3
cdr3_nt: TGTGCCAGCAGTTCCACGGACAGTGGCGCGCAGTATTTT
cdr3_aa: CASSSTDSGAQYF

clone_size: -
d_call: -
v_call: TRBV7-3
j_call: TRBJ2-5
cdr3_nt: TGTCCCAGCAGCCATGACTACAGGGAAGAGACCCAGTACTTC
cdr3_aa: CPSSHDYREETQYF

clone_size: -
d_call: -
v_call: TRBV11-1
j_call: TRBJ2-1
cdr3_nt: TGTGTTAGCAGCCTAGTCCACGGTAGCGGCCTTGAAGTAAATGAGCAGTTCTTC
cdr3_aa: CVSSLVHGSGLEVNEQFF

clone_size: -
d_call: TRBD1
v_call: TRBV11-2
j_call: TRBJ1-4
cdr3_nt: TGTGCCAGCAGCTTCGTAACAGGGGGCAGTGGGGAAAAACTGTTTTTT
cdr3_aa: CASSFVTGGSGEKLFF

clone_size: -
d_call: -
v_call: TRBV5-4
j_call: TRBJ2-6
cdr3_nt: TGTGCCAGCAGAGGGGGGGTTGCGGTCAACGTCCTGACTTTC
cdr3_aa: CASRGGVAVNVLTF

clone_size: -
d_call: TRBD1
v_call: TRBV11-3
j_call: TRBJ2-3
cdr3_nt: TGTGTCAGCAGCTTAGAGGAGGACAGGGCGGATACGCAGTATTTT
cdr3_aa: CVSSLEEDRADTQYF

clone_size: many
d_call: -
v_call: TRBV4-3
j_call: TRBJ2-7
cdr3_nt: TGCGCCAGCAGCCAAGATATCCCAGGGCCTATGCTCTCCTACGAGCAGTACTTC
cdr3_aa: CASSQDIPGPMLSYEQYF

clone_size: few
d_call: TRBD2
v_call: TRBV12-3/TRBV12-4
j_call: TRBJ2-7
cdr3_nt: TGTGCCAGCAGGACCGGGACTAGCGGGAGTCACGAGCAGTACTTC
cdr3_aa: CASRTGTSGSHEQYF

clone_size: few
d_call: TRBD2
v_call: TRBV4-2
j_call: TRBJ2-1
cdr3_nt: TGTACCAGCAGCCTTTCAGCGGGGGCAGACAATGAGGAGTTTTTC
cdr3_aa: CTSSLSAGADNEEFF

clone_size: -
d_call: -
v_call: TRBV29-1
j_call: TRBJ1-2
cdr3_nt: TGCAGCCTTGCAGCTAACTATGGTTACACCTTC
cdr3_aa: CSLAANYGYTF

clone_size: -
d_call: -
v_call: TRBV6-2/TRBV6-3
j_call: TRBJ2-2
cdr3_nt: TGTGTCAGCACTAACGCTGGCACCGGGGTGCTGTTTTTT
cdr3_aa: CVSTNAGTGVLFF

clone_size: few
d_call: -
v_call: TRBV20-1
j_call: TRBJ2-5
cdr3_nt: TGCAGTGCTATCCGGGTAAAGGATATAGGCCAAGAGACCCAGTACTTC
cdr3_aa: CSAIRVKDIGQETQYF

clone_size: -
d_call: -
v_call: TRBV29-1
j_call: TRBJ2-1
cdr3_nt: TGCAGCGGGTGGACTGACAATAGGCATTTCTTC
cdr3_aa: CSGWTDNRHFF

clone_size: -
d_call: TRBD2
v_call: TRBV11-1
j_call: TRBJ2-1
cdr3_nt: TGTGCCAGCAGACGATACGCGGGACTAAGCAACAATGAGCAGTTCTTC
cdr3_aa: CASRRYAGLSNNEQFF

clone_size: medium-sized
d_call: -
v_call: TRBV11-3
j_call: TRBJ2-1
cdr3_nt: TGTGCCAGCAGCTTAAGCGGCTCCTACAATGAGCAGTTCTTC
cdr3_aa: CASSLSGSYNEQFF

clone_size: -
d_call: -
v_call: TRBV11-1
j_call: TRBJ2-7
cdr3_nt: TGTGCCGGCATCCATACCGGGGCAGGCAACGACGAGCAGTACTTC
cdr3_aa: CAGIHTGAGNDEQYF

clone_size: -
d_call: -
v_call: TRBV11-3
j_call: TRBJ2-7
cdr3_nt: TGTGCTAGCAACTTAGAAAATGGTCAGGGAACCCACGAGCAGTACTTC
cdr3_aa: CASNLENGQGTHEQYF

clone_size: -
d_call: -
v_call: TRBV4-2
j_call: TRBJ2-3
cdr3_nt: TGTGCCAGCAGCCTGTGTGATACGCACTATTTT
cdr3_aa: CASSLCDTHYF

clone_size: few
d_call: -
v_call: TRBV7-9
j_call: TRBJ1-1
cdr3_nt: TGTGCCAGCAGCTTTAGCCGCCCGGGAGGACCGAACACTGAAGCTTTCTTT
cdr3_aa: CASSFSRPGGPNTEAFF

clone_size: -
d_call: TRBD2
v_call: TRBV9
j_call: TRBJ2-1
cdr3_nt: TGTGCCAGCAGCCCCCGAGTGGGACTAGGGAACAATGATCAGTTCTTC
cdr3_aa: CASSPRVGLGNNDQFF

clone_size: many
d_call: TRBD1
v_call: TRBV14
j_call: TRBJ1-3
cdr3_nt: TGTGCCAGCAGTGCGGGACAGTCCGCTGGAAACACCATATATTTT
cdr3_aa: CASSAGQSAGNTIYF

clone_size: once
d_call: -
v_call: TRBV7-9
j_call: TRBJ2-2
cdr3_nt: TGTGCCAGCAGGCCCGAGGGGGCGAGCGGGAAGCTGTTTTTT
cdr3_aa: CASRPEGASGKLFF

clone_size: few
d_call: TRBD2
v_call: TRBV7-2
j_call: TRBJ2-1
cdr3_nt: TGTGCCAGCAGCTTAGTGTCTGCGGGGGGCGGCTATGAGCAGTTCTTC
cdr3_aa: CASSLVSAGGGYEQFF

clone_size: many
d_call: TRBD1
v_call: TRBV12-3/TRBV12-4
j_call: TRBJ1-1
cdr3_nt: TGTGCCAGCAGTCATACAGGGGGGCTGGATGCTTTCTTT
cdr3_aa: CASSHTGGLDAFF

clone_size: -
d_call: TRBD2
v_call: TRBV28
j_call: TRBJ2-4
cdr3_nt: TGTGCCAGCAGTTCAACTAGCGGCCTATTCGGAAGCATTCAGTACTTC
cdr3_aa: CASSSTSGLFGSIQYF

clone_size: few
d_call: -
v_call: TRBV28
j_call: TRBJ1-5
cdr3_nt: TGTGCCAGCAGTCGGGACCGGATGAATCAGCCCCAGCATTTT
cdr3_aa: CASSRDRMNQPQHF

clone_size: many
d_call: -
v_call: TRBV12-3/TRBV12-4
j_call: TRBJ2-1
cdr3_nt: TGTGCCAGCAGTCTAACATGGGGCAGCCTCAATGAGCAGTTCTTC
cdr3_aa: CASSLTWGSLNEQFF

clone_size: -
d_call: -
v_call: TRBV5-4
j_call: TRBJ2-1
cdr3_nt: TGTGCCAGTAGCTTCATCAATGAGCTGTTCTTC
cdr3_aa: CASSFINELFF

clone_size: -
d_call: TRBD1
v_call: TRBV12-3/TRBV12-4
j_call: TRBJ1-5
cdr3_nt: TGTGCGAGCAGTCCCGGGACAGGGGGTTATGGCAATCAGCCCCAGCATTTT
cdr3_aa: CASSPGTGGYGNQPQHF

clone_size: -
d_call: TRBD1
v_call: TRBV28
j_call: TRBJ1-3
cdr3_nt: TGTGCCAACAGTTCACGACAGGGCCGCTCTGGAAACACCATATATTTT
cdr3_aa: CANSSRQGRSGNTIYF

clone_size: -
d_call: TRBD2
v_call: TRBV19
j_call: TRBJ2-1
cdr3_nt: TGTGCCAGTAGTAAGGGACTAGCGGGAGTTTCCTACAATGAGCAGTTCTTC
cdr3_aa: CASSKGLAGVSYNEQFF

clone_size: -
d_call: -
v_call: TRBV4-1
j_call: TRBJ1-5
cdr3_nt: TGCGCCAGTAGCTCCCGGGACATGGGGCATCAGCCCCAACATTTT
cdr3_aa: CASSSRDMGHQPQHF

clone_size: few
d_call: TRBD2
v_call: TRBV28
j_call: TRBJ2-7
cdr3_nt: TGTGCCAGCACCGAGCGGGAGGGCTCCTACGAGCAGTACTTC
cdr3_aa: CASTEREGSYEQYF

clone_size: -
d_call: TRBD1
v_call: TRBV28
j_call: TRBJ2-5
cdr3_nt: TGTGCCAGCAATATACAGGGGATACGGCAAGAGACCCAGTACTTC
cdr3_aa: CASNIQGIRQETQYF

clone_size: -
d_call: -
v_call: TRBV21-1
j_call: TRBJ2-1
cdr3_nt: TGTGCCAGCAGCAAAGTACCGGGGCAGACTTGCGGACTCTACTCTTACAATGAGCAGTTCTTC
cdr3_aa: CASSKVPGQTCGLYSYNEQFF

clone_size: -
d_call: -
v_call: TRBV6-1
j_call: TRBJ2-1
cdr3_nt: TGTACCAGCAATAAACTTACAGGGAGACTCTACAATGAGCAGTTCTTC
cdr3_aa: CTSNKLTGRLYNEQFF

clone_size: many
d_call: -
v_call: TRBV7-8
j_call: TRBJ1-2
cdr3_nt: TGTGCCAGCAGCCCCTCAGCGGTCTGGGGCTACACCTTC
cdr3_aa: CASSPSAVWGYTF

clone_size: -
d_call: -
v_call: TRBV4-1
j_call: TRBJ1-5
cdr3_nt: TGCGCCAGCACCCAAGATGAGGCCATGAGTCAGCCCCAGCATTTT
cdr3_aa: CASTQDEAMSQPQHF

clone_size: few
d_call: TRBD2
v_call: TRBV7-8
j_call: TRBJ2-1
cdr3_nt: TGTGCCAGCAGCAATAGCGGGTCCTGGAGAAGTGAGCAGTTCTTC
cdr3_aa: CASSNSGSWRSEQFF

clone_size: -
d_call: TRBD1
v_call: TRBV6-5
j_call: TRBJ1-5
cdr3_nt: TGTGCCAGCATAAGAGGGACAGGGGTTAATCAGCCCCACCATTTT
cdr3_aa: CASIRGTGVNQPHHF

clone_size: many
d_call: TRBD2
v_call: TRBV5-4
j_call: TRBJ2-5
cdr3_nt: TGTGCCAGCAGCTTGGTTAGCGGGGGGACGGAGACCCAGTACTTC
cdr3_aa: CASSLVSGGTETQYF

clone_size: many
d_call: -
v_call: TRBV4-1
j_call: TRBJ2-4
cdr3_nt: TGCGCCAGCAGCCAAGGGCAAGAGATTCAGTACTTC
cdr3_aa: CASSQGQEIQYF